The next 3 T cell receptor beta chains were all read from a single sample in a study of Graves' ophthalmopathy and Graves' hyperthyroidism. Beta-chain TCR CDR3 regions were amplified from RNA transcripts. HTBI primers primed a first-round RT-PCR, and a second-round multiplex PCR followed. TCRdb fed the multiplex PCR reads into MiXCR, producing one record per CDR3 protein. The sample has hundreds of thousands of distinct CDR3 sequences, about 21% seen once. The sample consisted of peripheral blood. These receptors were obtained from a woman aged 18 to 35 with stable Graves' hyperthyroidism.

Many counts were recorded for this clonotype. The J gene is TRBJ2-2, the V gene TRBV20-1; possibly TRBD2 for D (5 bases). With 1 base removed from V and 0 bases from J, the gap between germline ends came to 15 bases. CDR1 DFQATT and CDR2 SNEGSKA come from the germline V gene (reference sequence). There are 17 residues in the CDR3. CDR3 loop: CSARAASGTANTGELFF. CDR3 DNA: TGCAGTGCTAGAGCGGCCAGCGGAACAGCGAACACCGGGGAGCTGTTTTTT.

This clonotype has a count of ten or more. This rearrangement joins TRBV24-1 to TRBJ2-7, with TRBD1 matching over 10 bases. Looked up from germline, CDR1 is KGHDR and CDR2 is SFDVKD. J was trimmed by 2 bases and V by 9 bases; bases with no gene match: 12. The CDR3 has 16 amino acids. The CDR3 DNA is TGTGCCACCGTCCGGAAAGGGACAGGGGACCCCTACGAGCAGTACTTC. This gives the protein CATVRKGTGDPYEQYF.

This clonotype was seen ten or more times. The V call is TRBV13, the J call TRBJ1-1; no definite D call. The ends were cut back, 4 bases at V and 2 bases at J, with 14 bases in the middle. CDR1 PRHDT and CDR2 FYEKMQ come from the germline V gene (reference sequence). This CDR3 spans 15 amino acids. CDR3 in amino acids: CASSYRGRINTEAFF. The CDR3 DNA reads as TGTGCCAGCAGCTACCGAGGACGGATCAACACTGAAGCTTTCTTT.